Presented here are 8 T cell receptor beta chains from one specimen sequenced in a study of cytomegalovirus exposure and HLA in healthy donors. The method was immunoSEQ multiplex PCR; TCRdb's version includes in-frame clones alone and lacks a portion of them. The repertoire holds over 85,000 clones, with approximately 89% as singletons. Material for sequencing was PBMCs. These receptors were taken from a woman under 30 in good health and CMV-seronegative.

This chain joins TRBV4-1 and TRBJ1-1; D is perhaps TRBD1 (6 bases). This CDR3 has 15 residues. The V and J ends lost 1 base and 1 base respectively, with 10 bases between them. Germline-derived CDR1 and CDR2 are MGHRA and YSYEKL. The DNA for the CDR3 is TGCGCCAGCAGCCAAGTTCAACAGGGGAACACTGAAGCTTTCTTT. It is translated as CASSQVQQGNTEAFF.

The CDR3 DNA reads as TGTGCCAGCAGCCCCCGGGACAGGGGCACCTCTAACACTGAAGCTTTCTTT. Translated: CASSPRDRGTSNTEAFF. The chain carries TRBV9 and TRBJ1-1, with TRBD1 matching 10 bases. With V trimmed by 4 bases and J by 2 bases, 11 bases remained unmatched. There are 17 residues in the CDR3. Germline V gives CDR1 SGDLS, CDR2 YYNGEE.

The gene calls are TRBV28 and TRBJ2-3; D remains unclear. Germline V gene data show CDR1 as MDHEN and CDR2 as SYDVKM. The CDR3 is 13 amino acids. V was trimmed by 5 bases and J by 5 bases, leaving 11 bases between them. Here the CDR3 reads CASSDSLEDTQYF. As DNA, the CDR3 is TGTGCCAGCAGTGACTCCCTGGAAGATACGCAGTATTTT. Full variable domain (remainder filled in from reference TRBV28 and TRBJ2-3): DVKVTQSSRYLVKRTGEKVFLECVQDMDHENMFWYRQDPGLGLRLIYFSYDVKMKEKGDIPEGYSVSREKKERFSLILESASTNQTSMYLCASSDSLEDTQYFGPGTRLTVL.

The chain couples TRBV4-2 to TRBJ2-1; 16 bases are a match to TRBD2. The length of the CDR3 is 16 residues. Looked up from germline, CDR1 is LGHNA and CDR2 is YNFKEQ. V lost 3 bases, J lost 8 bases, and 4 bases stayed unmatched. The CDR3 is CASSQGLAGGTDEQFF. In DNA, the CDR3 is TGTGCCAGCAGCCAGGGACTAGCGGGGGGGACCGATGAGCAGTTCTTC.

The CDR3 region is CASSIGNTEAFF. The CDR3 DNA follows: TGTGCCAGCAGTATCGGGAACACTGAAGCTTTCTTT. This rearrangement joins TRBV25-1 to TRBJ1-1; D is uncertain. CDR1 MGHDK and CDR2 SYGVNS come from the germline V gene. CDR3 length equals 12 residues. Trimming shortened V by 5 bases and J by 1 base, and 5 bases separated the two germline ends.

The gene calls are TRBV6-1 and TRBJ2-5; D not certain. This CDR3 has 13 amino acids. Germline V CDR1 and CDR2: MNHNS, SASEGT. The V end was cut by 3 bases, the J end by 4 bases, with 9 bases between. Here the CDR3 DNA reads TGTGCCAGCAGTGAGAGTCCGAGAGAGACCCAGTACTTC. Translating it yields CASSESPRETQYF.

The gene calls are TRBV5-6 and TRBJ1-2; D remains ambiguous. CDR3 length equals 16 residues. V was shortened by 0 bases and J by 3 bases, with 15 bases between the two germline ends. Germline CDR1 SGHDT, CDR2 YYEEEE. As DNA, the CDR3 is TGTGCCAGCAGCTTGGAGCAGGCCACGACCTACTATGGCTACACCTTC. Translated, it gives CASSLEQATTYYGYTF.

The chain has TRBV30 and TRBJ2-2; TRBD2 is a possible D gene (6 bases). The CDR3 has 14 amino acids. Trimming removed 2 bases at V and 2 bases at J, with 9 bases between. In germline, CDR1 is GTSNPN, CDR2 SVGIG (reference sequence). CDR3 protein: CAWSSSANTGELFF. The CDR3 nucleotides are TGTGCCTGGAGTTCTAGCGCCAACACCGGGGAGCTGTTTTTT. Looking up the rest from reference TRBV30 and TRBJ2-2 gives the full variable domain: SQTIHQWPATLVQPVGSPLSLECTVEGTSNPNLYWYRQAAGRGLQLLFYSVGIGQISSEVPQNLSASRPQDRQFILSSKKLLLSDSGFYLCAWSSSANTGELFFGEGSRLTVL.